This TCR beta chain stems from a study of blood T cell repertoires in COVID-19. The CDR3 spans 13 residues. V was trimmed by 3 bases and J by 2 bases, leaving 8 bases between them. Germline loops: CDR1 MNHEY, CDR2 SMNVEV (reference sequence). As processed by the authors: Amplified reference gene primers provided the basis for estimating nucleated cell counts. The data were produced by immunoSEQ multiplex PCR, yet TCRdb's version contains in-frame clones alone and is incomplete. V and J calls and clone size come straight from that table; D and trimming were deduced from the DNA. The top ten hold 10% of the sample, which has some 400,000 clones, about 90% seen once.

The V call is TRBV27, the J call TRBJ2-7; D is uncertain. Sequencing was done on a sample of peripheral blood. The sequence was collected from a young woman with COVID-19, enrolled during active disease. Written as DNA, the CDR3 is TGTGCCAGCAGTTTGCAGATTACCTACGAGCAGTACTTC. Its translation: CASSLQITYEQYF.